A selection of T cell receptor beta chains follows, all from one sample in a study of neurological immune-mediated disorders. TCRdb re-called the 5' RACE reads through MiXCR, storing one row per CDR3 protein. The sample lists about 10,000 distinct CDR3 sequences, around 21% occurring once. What was sequenced was CD8+ T cells from blood. The receptors shown here come from a woman aged 60-75 years with HTLV-1-associated myelopathy (HAM/TSP). CDR3s include the opening cysteine and the closing phenylalanine or tryptophan. D genes are given only for firm matches. Part of the rows lack a size; the others show once, few, many or a class for expanded clones.

TRBV20-1	medium-sized	TRBJ2-1	TRBD2	TGCAGTGCTAGATCCATCGGAGGACTAGCGGACCACAATGAGCAGTTCTTC	CSARSIGGLADHNEQFF
TRBV5-1	many	TRBJ2-7	-	TGCGCCAGCAGCTATCGAGAGGGGTACGAGCAGTACTTC	CASSYREGYEQYF
TRBV12-3/TRBV12-4	many	TRBJ2-1	-	TGTGCCAGCGACACGCGGGAACTCAATGAGCAGTTCTTC	CASDTRELNEQFF
TRBV20-1	many	TRBJ1-1	TRBD1	TGCAGTGCTAGAGCCCAGGACAGGGAAAGTTCGGAAGCTTTCTTT	CSARAQDRESSEAFF
TRBV7-8	many	TRBJ2-1	TRBD2	TGTGCCAGCAGCTTAGTGAGCGGGGGGGCGAGGTACAATGAGCAGTTCTTC	CASSLVSGGARYNEQFF
TRBV20-1	many	TRBJ2-3	TRBD2	TGCAGTGCTTCCGCAACCCCTAGCGGGGGGACCCGTCCCGCAGATACGCAGTATTTT	CSASATPSGGTRPADTQYF
TRBV20-1	-	TRBJ2-1	-	TGCAGTGCTGGCCTCGGGTGGAACTACAATGAGCAGTTCTTC	CSAGLGWNYNEQFF
TRBV4-1	many	TRBJ1-2	-	TGCGCCAGCAGCCTAGGATCAGCTGGCTACACCTTC	CASSLGSAGYTF
TRBV12-3/TRBV12-4	few	TRBJ2-7	-	TGTGCCAGCAGCGCCGCCTACGAGCAGTACTTC	CASSAAYEQYF
TRBV15	medium-sized	TRBJ1-6	-	TGTGCCACCAGCAGAGATTCAGCAGTTTACTATAATTCACCCCTCCACTTT	CATSRDSAVYYNSPLHF
TRBV5-1	many	TRBJ2-7	-	TGCGCCAGCAGCTTGGGTCCCCCGGGGACCGTTCCCTACGAGCAGTACTTC	CASSLGPPGTVPYEQYF
TRBV30	-	TRBJ1-1	-	TGTGCCTGGACGACTACGATATACGCCCGCGTTGAAGCTTTCTTT	CAWTTTIYARVEAFF
TRBV5-1	many	TRBJ2-1	-	TGCGCCAGCAGCTCCGGGACTGCGAGTGAGCAGTTCTTC	CASSSGTASEQFF
TRBV7-9	many	TRBJ2-3	-	TGTGCCAGCAGCTGGGGGCCCACAGATACGCAGTATTTT	CASSWGPTDTQYF
TRBV3-1	many	TRBJ1-2	-	TGTGCCAGCAGCCAACTTGATGGGGGTGCTGGCAGTCATGGCTACACCTTC	CASSQLDGGAGSHGYTF
TRBV5-1	many	TRBJ2-7	-	TGCGCCAGCAGCGCAACGGGGGACTCCTACGAGCAGTACTTC	CASSATGDSYEQYF
TRBV20-1	many	TRBJ2-5	-	TGCAGTGCTAGATTACAACAAGAGACCCAGTACTTC	CSARLQQETQYF
TRBV5-1	many	TRBJ2-1	-	TGCGCCAGCAGCTTGGACCCAGTTGGCTCCTACAATGAGCAGTTCTTC	CASSLDPVGSYNEQFF
TRBV9	many	TRBJ1-5	-	TGTGCCAGCAGCTTGGGGGGGGCAGGCAATCAGCCCCAGCATTTT	CASSLGGAGNQPQHF
TRBV20-1	many	TRBJ2-7	TRBD2	TGCAGTGCACTCCGGACTAGCGGGGGAGGTTACGAGCAGTACTTC	CSALRTSGGGYEQYF
TRBV21-1	many	TRBJ2-7	-	TGTGCCAGCAGCAAAGAGGGGGGTCTGGCTTACGAGCAGTACTTC	CASSKEGGLAYEQYF
TRBV2	-	TRBJ1-6	-	TGTGCCAGCACCCAGACCGAGGGGTTTGGATATTCACCCCTCCACTTT	CASTQTEGFGYSPLHF
TRBV5-1	-	TRBJ2-7	-	TGCGCCAGCAGCCCACAGGGAACCGGGGAGTTCTACGAGCAGTACTTC	CASSPQGTGEFYEQYF
TRBV29-1	few	TRBJ1-6	TRBD1	TGCAGCGTTAGGACAGGGAGGTATTCACCCCTCCACTTT	CSVRTGRYSPLHF
TRBV13	-	TRBJ1-1	TRBD1	TGTGCCAGCAGCACAAGACAGGGGGCGGGGAATACTGAAGCTTTCTTT	CASSTRQGAGNTEAFF
TRBV10-3	many	TRBJ2-3	-	TGTGCCATCAGTGAAGGGGGGAGAGGCACAGATACGCAGTATTTT	CAISEGGRGTDTQYF
TRBV12-3/TRBV12-4	many	TRBJ2-3	-	TGTGCCACCAGCAACCTTGGGTATACGCAGTATTTT	CATSNLGYTQYF
TRBV20-1	many	TRBJ1-1	-	TGCAGTGCTAGAGATTGGAGGGGAGCGGGCACTGAAGCTTTCTTT	CSARDWRGAGTEAFF
TRBV25-1	many	TRBJ1-2	TRBD1	TGTGCCAGCAGTAAGCAACAGGGGGCCTCGGGTGGCTACACCTTC	CASSKQQGASGGYTF
TRBV7-9	many	TRBJ2-1	TRBD2	TGTGCCAGCAGCTTTCGGGAGGATAACAATGAGCAGTTCTTC	CASSFREDNNEQFF
TRBV5-1	many	TRBJ1-1	TRBD1	TGCGCCAGCAGCTTGGGACAGGGCCCTGAAGCTTTCTTT	CASSLGQGPEAFF
TRBV6-1	-	TRBJ1-6	-	TGTGCCAGCACCAGTGAAGGGGGGGGTATTTCTCCCCTCCACTTT	CASTSEGGGISPLHF
TRBV6-1	many	TRBJ2-5	-	TGTGCCACGGAACAGGGCCCAGAGACCCAGTACTTC	CATEQGPETQYF
TRBV7-8	many	TRBJ2-1	TRBD2	TGTGCCAGCAGCTTACACCGCGGGGGGTACAATGAGCAGTTCTTC	CASSLHRGGYNEQFF
TRBV11-2	medium-sized	TRBJ1-5	-	TGTGCCAGCAGCTTAGAGGCAGGGACGAATCAGCCCCAGCATTTT	CASSLEAGTNQPQHF
TRBV20-1	few	TRBJ1-1	-	TGCAGTGCTACTCCCGGGTTTACTGAAGCTTTCTTT	CSATPGFTEAFF